A single TCR beta chain is shown here with its context. As yet, its antigen is unknown. The germline gives CDR1 SGHRS, CDR2 YFSETQ. This CDR3 comprises 12 residues. The V end was cut by 5 bases, the J end by 0 bases, with 6 bases between. Around 9.2 x 10^4 TCR templates underwent assay in every sample. Here immunoSEQ multiplex PCR was the method, and the copy in TCRdb shows in-frame clones only, minus some. The sample lists 85,000 to 130,000 clones, 92% occurring once. This record belongs to a study of siplizumab effects on memory and regulatory T cells. Study-wide findings and caveats: Roughly 80-95% of proliferating CD4+ or CD8+ clones defied assignment to a naive or memory phenotype. A major contribution to the alloresponse seemed to be made by naive T cells, which seemed more diverse than memory cells. Unstimulated subsets accounted for the mapping of only a minor share of the clones that were alloreactive.

The TCR sequence derives from a human donor in good health. The chain carries TRBV5-1 and TRBJ2-7; unclear D gene. Sample: Tregs sorted from blood. This CDR3 is CASRASSYEQYF. Written as DNA, the CDR3 is TGCGCCAGCAGGGCGAGCTCCTACGAGCAGTACTTC. The entire variable domain, with the rest obtained from reference TRBV5-1 and TRBJ2-7, is as follows: KAGVTQTPRYLIKTRGQQVTLSCSPISGHRSVSWYQQTPGQGLQFLFEYFSETQRNKGNFPGRFSGRQFSNSRSEMNVSTLELGDSALYLCASRASSYEQYFGPGTRLTVT.